These T cell receptor beta chains were read from a single sample in a study of blood T cell repertoires in COVID-19. Clones were read by immunoSEQ multiplex PCR, and TCRdb kept only the in-frame ones, dropping some. In the table there are about 440,000 clones, 88% of which are singletons. The sample was peripheral blood. The receptors were gathered from a woman aged 45-65 years with COVID-19, enrolled during active disease. Each CDR3 is given with its conserved first and last residue. The order of the fields is J gene, D gene, V gene, clone size, CDR3 protein, CDR3 DNA. The D gene is left open where the match is weak. Size values are once, few and many counts, or a class for expanded clones, and some rows have none.

>TRBJ2-1|.|TRBV30|.
CAWSPLRGAGQQFF
TGTGCCTGGAGTCCCCTCCGGGGGGCCGGACAGCAGTTCTTC
>TRBJ2-2|.|TRBV19|.
CASRVQRNTGELFF
TGTGCCAGTAGGGTACAGAGGAACACCGGGGAGCTGTTTTTT
>TRBJ1-1|.|TRBV6-5|.
CASNRGRETEAFF
TGTGCCAGCAACCGAGGGAGGGAGACTGAAGCTTTCTTT
>TRBJ2-1|.|TRBV19|.
CASSILHNEQFF
TGTGCCAGTAGTATCCTACACAATGAGCAGTTCTTC
>TRBJ1-2|.|TRBV5-1|.
CASSLALLAGANYGYTF
TGCGCCAGCAGCTTGGCCCTTTTGGCAGGGGCTAACTATGGCTACACCTTC
>TRBJ2-7|.|TRBV27|once
CASSLSRGSYEQYF
TGTGCCAGCAGTTTATCCCGGGGGTCCTACGAGCAGTACTTC
>TRBJ2-3|TRBD2|TRBV11-2|.
CASSLQRGSSTDTQYF
TGTGCCAGCAGCCTTCAGCGGGGTTCTAGCACAGATACGCAGTATTTT
>TRBJ2-7|.|TRBV7-9|.
CASSFTTSSREQYF
TGTGCCAGCAGCTTTACTACATCATCGAGGGAGCAGTACTTC
>TRBJ2-7|.|TRBV19|.
CASSIDPRYEQYF
TGTGCCAGTAGTATAGATCCCCGCTACGAGCAGTACTTC
>TRBJ1-6|TRBD1|TRBV7-9|.
CASSLGQRIPLHF
TGTGCCAGCAGCTTGGGACAGCGGATACCCCTCCACTTT
>TRBJ2-1|TRBD2|TRBV18|.
CASSPGTSFNEQFF
TGTGCCAGCTCACCCGGGACTAGCTTCAATGAGCAGTTCTTC
>TRBJ2-3|.|TRBV5-1|few
CASSSTDTQYF
TGCGCCAGCAGCTCGACAGATACGCAGTATTTT
>TRBJ1-6|.|TRBV4-1|.
CASSQDRWGGDYNSPLHF
TGCGCCAGCAGCCAAGATAGATGGGGGGGGGACTATAATTCACCCCTCCACTTT
>TRBJ2-1|.|TRBV11-2|few
CASSLVSLGEQFF
TGTGCCAGCAGCTTAGTTTCCCTCGGTGAGCAGTTCTTC
>TRBJ1-2|TRBD1|TRBV4-1|.
CASSSPGQGKGGYTF
TGCGCCAGCAGCTCGCCGGGACAGGGGAAGGGTGGCTACACCTTC
>TRBJ2-7|.|TRBV2|.
CASSDTTDRGEQYF
TGTGCCAGCAGTGACACGACCGACCGGGGAGAGCAGTACTTC
>TRBJ2-3|.|TRBV5-1|.
CASSLGPTDTQYF
TGCGCCAGCAGCTTGGGGCCTACAGATACGCAGTATTTT
>TRBJ1-1|.|TRBV5-4|.
CASRKRPGGKTEAFF
TGTGCCAGCCGGAAACGGCCGGGCGGGAAGACTGAAGCTTTCTTT
>TRBJ1-3|.|TRBV28|.
CASGATEIAGNTIYF
TGTGCCAGCGGGGCTACGGAGATAGCTGGAAACACCATATATTTT
>TRBJ2-5|.|TRBV20-1|few
CSARRHETQYF
TGCAGTGCTCGCAGGCACGAGACCCAGTACTTC
>TRBJ1-1|.|TRBV18|.
CASSPTPEENTEAFF
TGTGCCAGCTCACCCACGCCGGAGGAGAACACTGAAGCTTTCTTT
>TRBJ1-2|.|TRBV6-5|once
CASSPPRNRYGYTF
TGTGCCAGCAGTCCCCCCAGGAACCGCTATGGCTACACCTTC
>TRBJ2-1|.|TRBV20-1|.
CSASDNSYNEQFF
TGCAGTGCTAGTGACAATTCCTACAATGAGCAGTTCTTC
>TRBJ2-7|.|TRBV30|.
CAWSVAGGTRYEQYF
TGTGCCTGGAGTGTAGCAGGAGGAACTCGCTACGAGCAGTACTTC
>TRBJ2-7|TRBD1|TRBV30|.
CAWSGDSVYEQYF
TGTGCCTGGAGTGGGGACAGCGTCTACGAGCAGTACTTC
>TRBJ1-6|.|TRBV28|.
CASSAGSTPYNSPLHF
TGTGCCAGCAGTGCCGGGAGTACCCCCTATAATTCACCCCTCCACTTT
>TRBJ2-5|.|TRBV6-1|.
CASSVSRQGNIETQYF
TGTGCCAGCAGTGTTTCCCGGCAGGGGAATATTGAGACCCAGTACTTC
>TRBJ2-1|TRBD2|TRBV7-9|.
CASSRKRGDNEQFF
TGTGCCAGCAGCCGTAAGCGGGGGGACAATGAGCAGTTCTTC
>TRBJ2-7|.|TRBV3-1/TRBV3-2|once
CASSQDRGPYEQYF
TGTGCCAGCAGCCAAGACAGGGGACCCTACGAGCAGTACTTC
>TRBJ2-7|.|TRBV3-1/TRBV3-2|.
CASRHNEGGEQYF
TGTGCCAGCAGGCATAACGAGGGAGGCGAGCAGTACTTC
>TRBJ1-4|TRBD1|TRBV7-8|.
CASSKGQSTEEKLFF
TGTGCCAGCAGCAAGGGACAGAGCACAGAGGAAAAACTGTTTTTT
>TRBJ2-7|TRBD1|TRBV5-1|.
CASSFDPGGSISYEQYF
TGCGCCAGCAGCTTCGACCCAGGGGGCTCCATCAGCTACGAGCAGTACTTC
>TRBJ1-1|TRBD1|TRBV10-3|few
CAISGGQGRTEAFF
TGTGCCATCAGTGGGGGACAGGGAAGGACTGAAGCTTTCTTT
>TRBJ2-2|.|TRBV27|.
CASTPTPNTGELFF
TGTGCCAGCACACCGACACCTAACACCGGGGAGCTGTTTTTT
>TRBJ2-1|.|TRBV12-2|.
CASRLDGRDGDNEQFF
TGTGCAAGTCGCTTAGATGGCAGGGATGGAGACAATGAGCAGTTCTTC
>TRBJ1-5|.|TRBV12-2|.
CASRLGIRDRGSNQPQHF
TGTGCAAGTCGCTTAGGTATCCGGGACAGGGGATCCAATCAGCCCCAGCATTTT
>TRBJ2-2|.|TRBV5-1|.
CASSLALAENTGELFF
TGCGCCAGCAGCTTGGCACTAGCTGAGAACACCGGGGAGCTGTTTTTT
>TRBJ2-3|TRBD1|TRBV29-1|.
CSGITGGVGGSTDTQYF
TGCAGCGGCATCACAGGGGGCGTTGGGGGGAGCACAGATACGCAGTATTTT
>TRBJ1-4|TRBD1|TRBV11-1|.
CASTLRTGGAEKLFF
TGTGCCAGCACCCTAAGGACAGGGGGCGCGGAAAAACTGTTTTTT
>TRBJ2-7|.|TRBV6-5|.
CASNAAYEQYF
TGTGCCAGCAACGCAGCCTACGAGCAGTACTTC
>TRBJ2-1|TRBD1|TRBV2|.
CAGRRDRREYNEQFF
TGTGCCGGAAGGAGGGACAGGCGAGAATACAATGAGCAGTTCTTC
>TRBJ2-1|TRBD2|TRBV30|.
CAWKKASGGRVYNEQFF
TGTGCCTGGAAAAAGGCCTCGGGGGGGAGAGTCTACAATGAGCAGTTCTTC
>TRBJ2-1|TRBD2|TRBV6-7|.
CASSPLTSGGPNEQFF
TGTGCCAGCAGTCCCCTGACTAGCGGGGGACCAAATGAGCAGTTCTTC
>TRBJ2-7|.|TRBV19|.
CASRPGVWTSSYEQYF
TGTGCCAGTAGGCCAGGAGTATGGACATCCTCCTACGAGCAGTACTTC
>TRBJ1-1|.|TRBV28|.
CASSRPQVGATEAFF
TGTGCCAGCTCCCGCCCTCAGGTGGGGGCAACTGAAGCTTTCTTT
>TRBJ2-7|TRBD1|TRBV6-5|.
CASSRPSGGSYEQYF
TGTGCCAGCAGTCGACCCTCAGGGGGCTCCTACGAGCAGTACTTC
>TRBJ1-5|.|TRBV28|.
CASSPSRRPGSNQPQHF
TGTGCCAGCAGTCCCTCTCGAAGGCCGGGGAGCAATCAGCCCCAGCATTTT
>TRBJ1-4|.|TRBV2|.
CASSEKTAAEKLFF
TGTGCCAGCAGTGAAAAGACAGCAGCTGAAAAACTGTTTTTT
>TRBJ1-2|.|TRBV6-5|few
CASSLRANYGYTF
TGTGCCAGCAGTTTAAGAGCTAACTATGGCTACACCTTC
>TRBJ1-2|TRBD1|TRBV27|.
CASSFSPGQGYYGYTF
TGTGCCAGCAGTTTCTCACCAGGACAGGGCTATTATGGCTACACCTTC
>TRBJ1-3|.|TRBV18|.
CASSPRGTIYF
TGTGCCAGCTCACCGCGCGGCACCATATATTTT
>TRBJ2-3|TRBD2|TRBV6-1|.
CASSGASGGQRDTQYF
TGTGCCAGCAGTGGGGCTAGCGGGGGCCAGAGAGATACGCAGTATTTT
>TRBJ1-3|.|TRBV9|.
CASSVGLLNAGNTIYF
TGTGCCAGCAGCGTTGGCCTTTTAAATGCTGGAAACACCATATATTTT
>TRBJ2-2|TRBD1|TRBV12-3/TRBV12-4|once
CASRGTGKGELFF
TGTGCCAGCAGGGGGACAGGGAAGGGGGAGCTGTTTTTT
>TRBJ1-6|.|TRBV4-1|.
CASSQGRNSPLHF
TGCGCCAGCAGCCAAGGGAGGAATTCACCCCTCCACTTT
>TRBJ1-1|.|TRBV30|.
CAWSGGEDTEAFF
TGTGCCTGGAGTGGGGGGGAGGACACTGAAGCTTTCTTT